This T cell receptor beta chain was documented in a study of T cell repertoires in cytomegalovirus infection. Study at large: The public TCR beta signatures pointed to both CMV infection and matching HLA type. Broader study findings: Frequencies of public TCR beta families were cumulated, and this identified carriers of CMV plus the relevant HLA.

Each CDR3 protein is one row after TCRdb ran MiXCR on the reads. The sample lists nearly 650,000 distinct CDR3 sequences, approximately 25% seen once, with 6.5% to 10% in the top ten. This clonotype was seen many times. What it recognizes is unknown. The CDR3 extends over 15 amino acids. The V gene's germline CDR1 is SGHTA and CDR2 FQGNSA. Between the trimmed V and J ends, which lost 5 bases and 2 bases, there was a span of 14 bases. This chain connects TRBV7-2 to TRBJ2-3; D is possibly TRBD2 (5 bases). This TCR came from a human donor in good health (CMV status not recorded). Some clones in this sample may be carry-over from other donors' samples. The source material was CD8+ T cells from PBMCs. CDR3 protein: CASSLWSGTTDTQYF. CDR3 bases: TGTGCCAGCAGCCTTTGGAGCGGAACCACAGATACGCAGTATTTT.